This is a list of T cell receptor beta chains from one sample in a study of blood T cell repertoires in COVID-19. Sequencing used immunoSEQ multiplex PCR; TCRdb keeps in-frame clones, though not all of them. In the table there are roughly 16,000 clones, roughly nine tenths of which are singletons. The sample comprised peripheral blood. The source of these receptors is a human donor in a cohort sampled during active COVID-19. CDR3s include the opening cysteine and the closing phenylalanine or tryptophan.

TRBJ2-3,TRBV9,CASSPRTGQGADTQYF
TRBJ2-3,TRBV5-1,CASSPRQGTDTQYF
TRBJ2-5,TRBV11-2,CASSPSRGRRETQYF
TRBJ2-3,TRBV11-2,CASSLRLSTDTQYF
TRBJ2-3,TRBV19,CASSIASVRGDTQYF
TRBJ1-1,TRBV3-1/TRBV3-2,CASMAGNTEAFF
TRBJ2-5,TRBV7-8,CASSWTSGGNQETQYF
TRBJ1-1,TRBV11-3,CASRGTGGNTEAFF
TRBJ1-2,TRBV19,CASSIPGVTGQGLRGYTF
TRBJ1-2,TRBV24-1,CATSDRSGFGYTF
TRBJ1-2,TRBV7-2,CASSYQPGQGGDGYTF
TRBJ1-5,TRBV18,CASSPPGGYSNQPQHF
TRBJ1-2,TRBV7-9,CASSPGQGVDGYTF
TRBJ1-4,TRBV7-8,CASSEGYEKLFF
TRBJ1-5,TRBV7-2,CASSTDRGGQPQHF
TRBJ1-4,TRBV7-8,CASSPQASSNEKLFF
TRBJ2-1,TRBV11-2,CASSSLAGVLYNEQFF
TRBJ2-3,TRBV27,CASSRTSGVTNTQYF
TRBJ2-5,TRBV6-4,CASSVGQGLGETQYF
TRBJ2-5,TRBV12-3/TRBV12-4,CASSFGDGETQYF
TRBJ2-7,TRBV3-1/TRBV3-2,CASSPGTGSYEQYF
TRBJ2-1,TRBV6-5,CASSSGGGNNEQFF
TRBJ1-2,TRBV12-3/TRBV12-4,CASSLVDYGYTF
TRBJ2-3,TRBV5-1,CASKTGAGTSTDTQYF
TRBJ2-3,TRBV3-1/TRBV3-2,CASSQDWGPGGDTQYF
TRBJ2-1,TRBV6-5,CASSYSSGGEMNEQFF
TRBJ1-2,TRBV6-6,CASTPSTPRQGYTF
TRBJ1-6,TRBV18,CASSPDSYNSPLHF
TRBJ1-2,TRBV6-5,CASSFVAGGNYGYTF
TRBJ1-1,TRBV7-6,CASSGDRDTEAFF
TRBJ2-3,TRBV5-1,CASSLNSGGDTDTQYF
TRBJ2-1,TRBV7-9,CASSPERGRNNEQFF
TRBJ2-5,TRBV7-9,CASSLVSPTGWETQYF
TRBJ2-2,TRBV7-7,CASSPGTSGEAGELFF
TRBJ2-5,TRBV9,CASSSNPAGETQYF
TRBJ2-7,TRBV4-1,CASSHQGLGAPGYEQYF
TRBJ2-3,TRBV5-1,CASRLLGQSDTQYF
TRBJ2-5,TRBV6-2/TRBV6-3,CASSRGNQETQYF
TRBJ2-5,TRBV30,CAWSIGTGGETQYF
TRBJ2-2,TRBV29-1,CSVEPGQATGELFF
TRBJ2-5,TRBV7-9,CASSFPGQGVRLYQETQYF
TRBJ1-1,TRBV5-1,CASRMGGAGNTEAFF
TRBJ2-1,TRBV9,CASSVGGSGVYSEQFF